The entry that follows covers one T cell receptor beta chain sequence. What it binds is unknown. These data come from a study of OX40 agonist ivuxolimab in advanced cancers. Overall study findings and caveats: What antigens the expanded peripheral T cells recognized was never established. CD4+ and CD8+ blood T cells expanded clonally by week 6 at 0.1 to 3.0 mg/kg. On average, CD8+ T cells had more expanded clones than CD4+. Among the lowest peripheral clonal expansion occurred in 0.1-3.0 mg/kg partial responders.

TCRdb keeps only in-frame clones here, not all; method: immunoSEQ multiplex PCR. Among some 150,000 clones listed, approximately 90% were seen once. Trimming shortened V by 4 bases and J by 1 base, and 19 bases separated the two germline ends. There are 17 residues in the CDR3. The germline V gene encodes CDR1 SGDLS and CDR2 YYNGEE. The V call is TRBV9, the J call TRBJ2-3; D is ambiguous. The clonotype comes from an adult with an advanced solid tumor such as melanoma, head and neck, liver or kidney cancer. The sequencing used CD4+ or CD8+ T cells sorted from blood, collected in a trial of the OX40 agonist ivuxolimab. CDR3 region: CASSLPRTVGCTDTQYF. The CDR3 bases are TGTGCCAGCAGCCTTCCCAGGACCGTCGGATGCACAGATACGCAGTATTTT.